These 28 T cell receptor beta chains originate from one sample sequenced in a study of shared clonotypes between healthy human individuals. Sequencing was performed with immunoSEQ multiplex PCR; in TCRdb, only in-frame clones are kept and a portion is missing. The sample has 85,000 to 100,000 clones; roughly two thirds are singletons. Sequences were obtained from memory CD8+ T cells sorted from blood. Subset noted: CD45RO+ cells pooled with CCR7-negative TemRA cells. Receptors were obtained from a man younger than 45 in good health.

In nucleotides, the CDR3 is TGCGCCAGCAGCTTGGTAGCGGAGCCGCCCTACGAGCAGTACTTC. This sequence encodes CASSLVAEPPYEQYF. The chain recombines TRBV5-1 with TRBJ2-7; D might be TRBD2 (6 bases). The CDR3 runs to 15 residues. V was clipped by 0 bases and J by 2 bases, with 12 bases between them. Germline CDR1 is SGHRS and CDR2 is YFSETQ.

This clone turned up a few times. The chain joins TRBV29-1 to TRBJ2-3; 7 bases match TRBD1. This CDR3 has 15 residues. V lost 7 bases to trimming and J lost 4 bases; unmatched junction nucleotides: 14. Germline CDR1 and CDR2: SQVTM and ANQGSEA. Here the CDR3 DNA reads TGCAGCGCGGGGAAACAGGGGAAGGGCTCAGATACGCAGTATTTT. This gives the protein CSAGKQGKGSDTQYF.

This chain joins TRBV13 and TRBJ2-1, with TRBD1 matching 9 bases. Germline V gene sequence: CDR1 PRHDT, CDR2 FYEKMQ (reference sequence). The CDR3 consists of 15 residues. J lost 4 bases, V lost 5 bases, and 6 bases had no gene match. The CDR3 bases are TGTGCCAGCAGCCCGACCGGGACAGGGTACAATGAGCAGTTCTTC. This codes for CASSPTGTGYNEQFF.

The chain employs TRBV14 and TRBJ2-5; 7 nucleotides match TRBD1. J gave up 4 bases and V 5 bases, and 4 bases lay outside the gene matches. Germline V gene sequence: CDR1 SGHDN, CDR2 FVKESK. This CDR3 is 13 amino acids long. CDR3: CASSNRGRETQYF. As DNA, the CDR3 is TGTGCCAGCAGCAACAGGGGTCGAGAGACCCAGTACTTC.

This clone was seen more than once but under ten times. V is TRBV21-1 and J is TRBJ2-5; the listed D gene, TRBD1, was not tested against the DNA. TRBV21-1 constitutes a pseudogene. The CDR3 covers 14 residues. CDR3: CASSKGRDEETQYF. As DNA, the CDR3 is TGTGCCAGCAGCAAAGGCAGGGATGAAGAGACCCAGTACTTC.

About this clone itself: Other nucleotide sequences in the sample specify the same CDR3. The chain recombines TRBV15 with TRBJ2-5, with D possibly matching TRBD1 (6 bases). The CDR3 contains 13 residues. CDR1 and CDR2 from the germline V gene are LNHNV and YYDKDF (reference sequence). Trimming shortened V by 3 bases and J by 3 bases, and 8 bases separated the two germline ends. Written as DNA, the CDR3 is TGTGCCACCAGCAGGGACAGAGAAGAGACCCAGTACTTC. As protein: CATSRDREETQYF. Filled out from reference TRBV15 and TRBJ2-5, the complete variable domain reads DAMVIQNPRYQVTQFGKPVTLSCSQTLNHNVMYWYQQKSSQAPKLLFHYYDKDFNNEADTPDNFQSRRPNTSFCFLDIRSPGLGDTAMYLCATSRDREETQYFGPGTRLLVL.

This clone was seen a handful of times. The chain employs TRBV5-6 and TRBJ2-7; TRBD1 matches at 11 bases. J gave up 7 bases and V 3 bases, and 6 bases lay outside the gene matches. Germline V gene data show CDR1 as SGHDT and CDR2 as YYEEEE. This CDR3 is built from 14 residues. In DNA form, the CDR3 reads TGTGCCAGCAGCTCTGGACAGGGGGCATGGGAGCAGTACTTC. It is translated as CASSSGQGAWEQYF.

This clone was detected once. The CDR3 nucleotides read TGTGCCAGCAGTGAAGTAAACGAAACACCCTACGAGCAGTACTTC. Encoded protein: CASSEVNETPYEQYF. The V call is TRBV25-1, the J call TRBJ2-7; no clear D. The CDR3 sequence is 15 residues long. Germline lookup yields CDR1 MGHDK and CDR2 SYGVNS. Trimming shortened V by 2 bases and J by 2 bases, and 13 bases separated the two germline ends.

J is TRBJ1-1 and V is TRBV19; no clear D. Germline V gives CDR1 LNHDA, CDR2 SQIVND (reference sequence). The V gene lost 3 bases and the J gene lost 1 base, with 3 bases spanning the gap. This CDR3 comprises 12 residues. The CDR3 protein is CASSISNTEAFF. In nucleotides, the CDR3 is TGTGCCAGTAGTATTTCGAACACTGAAGCTTTCTTT.

This chain's CDR3 is CASRRPRLESADTQYF. CDR3 sequence (DNA): TGTGCCAGCAGACGACCGAGACTAGAGAGCGCAGATACGCAGTATTTT. The chain joins TRBV28 to TRBJ2-3, with a tentative D call TRBD2 (6 bases). V lost 6 bases and J 4 bases, leaving 20 bases between the germline ends. CDR3 length equals 16 residues. Germline assignment: CDR1 MDHEN and CDR2 SYDVKM.

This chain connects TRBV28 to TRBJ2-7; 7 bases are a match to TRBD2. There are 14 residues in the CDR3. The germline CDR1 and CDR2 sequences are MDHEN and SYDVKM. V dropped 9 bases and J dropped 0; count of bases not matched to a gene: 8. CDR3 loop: CASVGAGASYEQYF. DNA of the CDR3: TGTGCCAGTGTTGGGGCGGGAGCCTCCTACGAGCAGTACTTC. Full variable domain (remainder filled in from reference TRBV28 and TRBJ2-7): DVKVTQSSRYLVKRTGEKVFLECVQDMDHENMFWYRQDPGLGLRLIYFSYDVKMKEKGDIPEGYSVSREKKERFSLILESASTNQTSMYLCASVGAGASYEQYFGPGTRLTVT.

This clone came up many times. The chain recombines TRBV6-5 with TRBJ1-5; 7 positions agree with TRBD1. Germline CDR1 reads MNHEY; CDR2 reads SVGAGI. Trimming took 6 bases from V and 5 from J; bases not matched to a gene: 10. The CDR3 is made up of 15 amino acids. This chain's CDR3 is CASSRYRGRDQPQHF. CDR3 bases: TGTGCCAGCAGCCGTTACAGGGGTCGGGATCAGCCCCAGCATTTT.

For the CDR3, the DNA is TGCAGCGTTGAAGATCAATCCGGGGTGGGACTAGCCCAAGAGACCCAGTACTTC. Translating gives CSVEDQSGVGLAQETQYF. V is TRBV29-1 and J is TRBJ2-5, with 9 positions matching TRBD2. CDR1 is SQVTM, CDR2 ANQGSEA, per germline. The trim removed 0 bases at V and 1 base at J, leaving 12 bases unmatched. The CDR3 is made up of 18 amino acids.

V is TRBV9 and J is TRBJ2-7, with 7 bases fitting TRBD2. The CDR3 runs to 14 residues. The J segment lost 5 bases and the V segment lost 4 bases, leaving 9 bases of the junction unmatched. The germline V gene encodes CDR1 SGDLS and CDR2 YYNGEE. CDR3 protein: CASSPPGGRHEQYF. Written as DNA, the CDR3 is TGTGCCAGCAGCCCCCCGGGAGGTCGCCACGAGCAGTACTTC.

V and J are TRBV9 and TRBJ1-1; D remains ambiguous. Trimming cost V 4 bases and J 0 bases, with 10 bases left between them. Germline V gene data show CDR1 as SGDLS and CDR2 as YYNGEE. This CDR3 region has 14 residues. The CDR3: CASSRWGLNTEAFF. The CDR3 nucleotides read TGTGCCAGCAGCCGGTGGGGATTGAACACTGAAGCTTTCTTT.

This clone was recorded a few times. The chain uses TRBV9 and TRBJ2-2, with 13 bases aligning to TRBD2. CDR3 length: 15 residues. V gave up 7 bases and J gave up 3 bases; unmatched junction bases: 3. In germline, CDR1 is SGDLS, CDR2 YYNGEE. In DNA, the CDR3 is TGTGCCAGCGGAGGACTAGCGGGAGACACCGGGGAGCTGTTTTTT. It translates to CASGGLAGDTGELFF.

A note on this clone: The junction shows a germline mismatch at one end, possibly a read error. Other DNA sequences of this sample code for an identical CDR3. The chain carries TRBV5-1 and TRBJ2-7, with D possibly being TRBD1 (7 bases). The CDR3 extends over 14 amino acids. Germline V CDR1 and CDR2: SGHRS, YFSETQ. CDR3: CASSLSAGGHEQYF. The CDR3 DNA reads TGCGCCAGCAGCTTGTCCGCAGGGGGGCACGAGCAATACTTC.

This CDR3 is CASSQDRGLADEQFF. CDR3 bases: TGCGCCAGCAGCCAAGATAGGGGACTAGCAGATGAGCAGTTCTTC. The genes are TRBV4-1 and TRBJ2-1; TRBD2 matches at 9 bases. The CDR3 spans 15 residues. Per the germline V gene, CDR1 is MGHRA and CDR2 is YSYEKL. Trimming took 0 bases from V and 8 from J; bases not matched to a gene: 5.

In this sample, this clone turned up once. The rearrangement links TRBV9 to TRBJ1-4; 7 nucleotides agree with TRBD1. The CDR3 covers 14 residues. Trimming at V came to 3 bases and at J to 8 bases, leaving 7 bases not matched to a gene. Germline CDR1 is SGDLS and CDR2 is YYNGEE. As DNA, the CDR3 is TGTGCCAGCAGCGGATACAGGGGAGCAGAAAAACTGTTTTTT. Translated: CASSGYRGAEKLFF.

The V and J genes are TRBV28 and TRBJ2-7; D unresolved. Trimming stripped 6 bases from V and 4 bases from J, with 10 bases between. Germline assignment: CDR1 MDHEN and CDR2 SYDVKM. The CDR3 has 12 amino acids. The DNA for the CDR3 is TGTGCCAGCAGCCATACAACATACGAGCAGTACTTC. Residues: CASSHTTYEQYF.

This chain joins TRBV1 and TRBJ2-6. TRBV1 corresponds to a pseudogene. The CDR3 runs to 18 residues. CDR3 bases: TGCACCAGCAGTAATCGGTGTTGTGCACAAAGTCGGGCCAACGTCCTGACTTTC. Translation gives CTSSNRCCAQSRANVLTF.

CDR3 sequence reads: CASSYSHDSNQPQHF. For the CDR3, the DNA is TGTGCCAGCAGTTACTCCCACGATAGCAATCAGCCCCAGCATTTT. This chain links TRBV6-5 with TRBJ1-5, with D hard to call. Trimming left V 0 bases short and J 0 bases short, with 6 bases between. The CDR3 length is 15 residues. Germline V gene sequence: CDR1 MNHEY, CDR2 SVGAGI.

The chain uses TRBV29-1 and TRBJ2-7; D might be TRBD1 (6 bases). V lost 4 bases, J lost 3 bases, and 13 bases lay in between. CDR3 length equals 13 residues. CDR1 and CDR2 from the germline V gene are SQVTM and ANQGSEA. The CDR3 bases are TGCAGCGTTGTGTATGGGGACAACTACGAGCAGTACTTC. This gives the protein CSVVYGDNYEQYF.

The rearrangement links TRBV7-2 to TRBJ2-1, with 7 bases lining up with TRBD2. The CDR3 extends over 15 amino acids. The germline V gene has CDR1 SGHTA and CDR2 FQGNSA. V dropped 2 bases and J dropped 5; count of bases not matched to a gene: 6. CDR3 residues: CASSLYLAGNNEQFF. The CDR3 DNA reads TGTGCCAGCAGCTTATACTTAGCGGGTAACAATGAGCAGTTCTTC. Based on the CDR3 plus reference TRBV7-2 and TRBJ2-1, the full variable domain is GAGVSQSPSNKVTEKGKDVELRCDPISGHTALYWYRQSLGQGLEFLIYFQGNSAPDKSGLPSDRFSAERTGGSVSTLTIQRTQQEDSAVYLCASSLYLAGNNEQFFGPGTRLTVL.

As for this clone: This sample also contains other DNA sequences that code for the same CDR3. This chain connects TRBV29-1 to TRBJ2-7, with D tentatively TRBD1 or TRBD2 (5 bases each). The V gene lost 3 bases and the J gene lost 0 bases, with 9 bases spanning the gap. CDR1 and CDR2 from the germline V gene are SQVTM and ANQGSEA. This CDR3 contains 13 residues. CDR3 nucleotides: TGCAGCGTTGAGTCAGGGAGCTCCTACGAGCAGTACTTC. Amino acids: CSVESGSSYEQYF.

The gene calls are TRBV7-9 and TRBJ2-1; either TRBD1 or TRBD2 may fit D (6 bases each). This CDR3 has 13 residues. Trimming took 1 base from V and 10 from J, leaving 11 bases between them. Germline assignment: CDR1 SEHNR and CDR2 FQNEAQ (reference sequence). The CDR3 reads CASSLERGDEQFF. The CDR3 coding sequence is TGTGCCAGCAGCTTAGAAAGGGGGGACGAGCAGTTCTTC.

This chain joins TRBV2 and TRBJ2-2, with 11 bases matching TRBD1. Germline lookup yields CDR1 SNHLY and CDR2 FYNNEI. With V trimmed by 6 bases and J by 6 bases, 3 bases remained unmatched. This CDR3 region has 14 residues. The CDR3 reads CASRPGQGAGELFF. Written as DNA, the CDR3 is TGTGCCAGCAGACCGGGACAGGGGGCCGGGGAGCTGTTTTTT.

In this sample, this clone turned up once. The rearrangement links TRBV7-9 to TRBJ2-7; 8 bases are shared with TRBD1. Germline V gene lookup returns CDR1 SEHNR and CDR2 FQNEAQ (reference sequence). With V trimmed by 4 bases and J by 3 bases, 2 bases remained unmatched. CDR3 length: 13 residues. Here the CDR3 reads CASSSGTGYEQYF. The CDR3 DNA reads TGTGCCAGCAGCTCCGGGACAGGCTACGAGCAGTACTTC.